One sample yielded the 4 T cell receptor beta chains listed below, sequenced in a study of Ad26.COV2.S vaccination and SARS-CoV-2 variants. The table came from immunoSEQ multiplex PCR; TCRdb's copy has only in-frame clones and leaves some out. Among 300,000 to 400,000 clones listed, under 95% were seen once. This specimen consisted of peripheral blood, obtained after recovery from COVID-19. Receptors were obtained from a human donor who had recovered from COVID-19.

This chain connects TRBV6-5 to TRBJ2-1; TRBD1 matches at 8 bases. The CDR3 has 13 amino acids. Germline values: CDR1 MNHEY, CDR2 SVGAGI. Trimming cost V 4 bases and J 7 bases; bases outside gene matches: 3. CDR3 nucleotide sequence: TGTGCCAGCAGTTCCCGACAGGGGAATGAGCAGTTCTTC. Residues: CASSSRQGNEQFF.

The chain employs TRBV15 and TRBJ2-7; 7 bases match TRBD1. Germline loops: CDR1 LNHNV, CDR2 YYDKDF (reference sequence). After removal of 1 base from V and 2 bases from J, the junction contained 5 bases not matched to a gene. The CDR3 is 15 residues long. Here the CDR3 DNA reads TGTGCCACCAGCAGAGGACAGGGTCCCCCCTACGAGCAGTACTTC. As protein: CATSRGQGPPYEQYF.

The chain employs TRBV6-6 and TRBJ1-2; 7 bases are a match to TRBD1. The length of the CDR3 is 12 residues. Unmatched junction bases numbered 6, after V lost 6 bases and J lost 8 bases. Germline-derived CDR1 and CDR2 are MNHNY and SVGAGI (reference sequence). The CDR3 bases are TGTGCCAGCAGAACCGACAGGGAAGGCTACACCTTC. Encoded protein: CASRTDREGYTF.

The CDR3 spells CASSLGSTEQYF. CDR3 nucleotide sequence: TGTGCCAGCAGCTTGGGTAGCACGGAGCAGTACTTC. The J gene is TRBJ2-7, the V gene TRBV5-5; unclear D gene. CDR1 is SGHKS and CDR2 is YYEKEE in the germline V gene (reference sequence). The CDR3 runs 12 residues. V was cut by 0 bases and J by 7 bases, with 8 bases left in between.